This TCR beta chain was captured in a study of T cell repertoires in cytomegalovirus infection. Background on the study: Public TCR beta signatures marked donors with CMV infection and the matching HLA.

This clonotype turned up a few times. The antigen is unknown. Germline V gene sequence: CDR1 LNHNV, CDR2 YYDKDF (reference sequence). Unmatched junction bases numbered 11, after V lost 2 bases and J lost 5 bases. CDR3 length: 17 residues. MiXCR was run by TCRdb on the reads, yielding one entry per CDR3 protein. Of 650,000 to 850,000 distinct CDR3 sequences detected, almost 30% appear once; the ten largest clones hold about 12%. This clonotype originated in a human donor in good health (CMV status not recorded). Some clones in this sample may be carry-over from other donors' samples. V is TRBV15 and J is TRBJ2-2; 7 nucleotides agree with TRBD1. Source: cultured CD8+ T cells from PBMCs, taken from culture after CMV antigen stimulation. The CDR3 loop is CATSRTIKDRRTGELFF. For the CDR3, the DNA is TGTGCCACCAGCAGAACAATTAAGGACAGGCGGACCGGGGAGCTGTTTTTT.